The 16 T cell receptor beta chains in this list originate from one sample, sequenced in a study of T cell changes during pregnancy in multiple sclerosis. Sequencing used immunoSEQ multiplex PCR; TCRdb keeps in-frame clones, though not all of them. This sample has about 47,000 clones, with 80% to 95% found just once. The starting material was peripheral blood, obtained in the third trimester of pregnancy. Receptor source: a female donor with multiple sclerosis, enrolled in a pregnancy study.

The V call is TRBV27, the J call TRBJ2-7; D is undetermined. The CDR3 has 12 residues. V gave up 4 bases and J gave up 4 bases, with 8 bases separating them. Germline CDR1 MNHEY, CDR2 SMNVEV (reference sequence). DNA for the CDR3: TGTGCCAGCAGTTCATCTCTATACGAGCAGTACTTC. Protein product: CASSSSLYEQYF.

In its sample, this clone was seen once. The chain combines TRBV5-4 with TRBJ2-3; D is perhaps TRBD1 (5 bases). The CDR3 sequence is 14 residues long. Germline CDR1 SGHNT, CDR2 YYREEE (reference sequence). Trimming removed 4 bases from V and 0 bases from J, with 9 bases in between. CDR3 coding DNA: TGTGCCAGCAGCCGTAGACAGAGCACAGATACGCAGTATTTT. It specifies CASSRRQSTDTQYF. Looking up the rest from reference TRBV5-4 and TRBJ2-3 gives the full variable domain: ETGVTQSPTHLIKTRGQQVTLRCSSQSGHNTVSWYQQALGQGPQFIFQYYREEENGRGNFPPRFSGLQFPNYSSELNVNALELDDSALYLCASSRRQSTDTQYFGPGTRLTVL.

In DNA, the CDR3 is TGTGCCAGCAGTTTCGGTAAAGGGGGGGACCAAGAGACCCAGTACTTC. Its protein is CASSFGKGGDQETQYF. The J gene is TRBJ2-5, the V gene TRBV28; TRBD2 is a possible D gene (7 bases). The CDR3 is 16 residues long. V shed 3 bases and J shed 0 bases, with 14 bases lying between them. The germline V gene has CDR1 MDHEN and CDR2 SYDVKM.

V usage is TRBV19 and J usage is TRBJ1-5, with D possibly being TRBD1 (5 bases). CDR3 length: 15 residues. Germline V gives CDR1 LNHDA, CDR2 SQIVND (reference sequence). The V gene lost 3 bases and the J gene lost 11 bases, with 20 bases spanning the gap. The CDR3 spells CASSMMRDSGWAQHF. The CDR3, as DNA: TGTGCCAGTAGTATGATGAGGGACTCGGGATGGGCCCAGCATTTT. Based on the CDR3 plus reference TRBV19 and TRBJ1-5, the full variable domain is DGGITQSPKYLFRKEGQNVTLSCEQNLNHDAMYWYRQDPGQGLRLIYYSQIVNDFQKGDIAEGYSVSREKKESFPLTVTSAQKNPTAFYLCASSMMRDSGWAQHFGDGTRLSIL.

This sequence joins TRBV2 and TRBJ2-1, with D possibly TRBD2 on 6 matching bases. Trimming pared 6 bases from V and 10 bases from J, leaving 10 bases between. In germline, CDR1 is SNHLY, CDR2 FYNNEI. CDR3 length: 11 residues. The CDR3 DNA reads as TGTGCCAGCAGGTTGGGACTGGAGCAGTTCTTC. It yields the protein CASRLGLEQFF.

V is TRBV30 and J is TRBJ1-1; D uncertain. The CDR3 loop spans 14 amino acids. CDR1 is GTSNPN, CDR2 SVGIG, per germline (reference sequence). V was shortened by 5 bases and J by 0 bases, with 13 bases between the two germline ends. The CDR3 region has the DNA TGTGCCTGGGAATCCCTAGGAATGAACACTGAAGCTTTCTTT. It codes for CAWESLGMNTEAFF.

The J gene is TRBJ1-4, the V gene TRBV2; a possible D gene is TRBD1 (6 bases). The V gene lost 4 bases and the J gene lost 3 bases, with 15 bases spanning the gap. The CDR3 is made up of 16 amino acids. Germline V lookup: CDR1 SNHLY, CDR2 FYNNEI. In DNA form, the CDR3 reads TGTGCCAGCAGTGGACAGGTTATGATAGCTAATGAAAAACTGTTTTTT. Its translation is CASSGQVMIANEKLFF.

This clone has just one count. This chain joins TRBV9 and TRBJ2-7; the D is unclear. With 3 bases removed from V and 2 bases from J, the gap between germline ends came to 15 bases. The CDR3 contains 15 residues. Germline CDR1 SGDLS, CDR2 YYNGEE. The CDR3 sequence: CASSAPGSATYEQYF. The CDR3 DNA reads as TGTGCCAGCAGCGCTCCGGGTTCTGCAACCTACGAGCAGTACTTC.

The chain combines TRBV5-1 with TRBJ2-5; 7 nucleotides align to TRBD1. The germline V gene has CDR1 SGHRS and CDR2 YFSETQ. The V segment lost 1 base and the J segment 0 bases; nucleotides outside the gene matches: 12. CDR3 length equals 18 residues. The CDR3 DNA reads as TGCGCCAGCAGCTTGCCCCGTGGGACAGTTATGTACCAAGAGACCCAGTACTTC. As protein: CASSLPRGTVMYQETQYF.

This chain's CDR3 is CASSRDMNTGELFF. The CDR3, as DNA: TGTGCCAGCAGCAGGGACATGAACACCGGGGAGCTGTTTTTT. The chain employs TRBV7-3 and TRBJ2-2; D might be TRBD1 (6 bases). The length of the CDR3 is 14 residues. Germline values: CDR1 SGHTA, CDR2 FQGTGA. V was cut by 5 bases and J by 1 base, with 8 bases left in between.

This chain connects TRBV6-1 to TRBJ2-5; 12 bases are a match to TRBD2. This CDR3 region has 17 residues. Germline CDR1 is MNHNS and CDR2 is SASEGT. J lost 9 bases, V lost 4 bases, and 15 bases had no gene match. The CDR3 is CASSGDRLAGVFVAQYF. DNA for the CDR3: TGTGCCAGCAGTGGAGACCGACTAGCGGGAGTATTCGTTGCCCAGTACTTC.

This clone was detected a few times. The rearrangement links TRBV19 to TRBJ1-1; D remains unclear. The V gene lost 5 bases and the J gene lost 1 base, with 5 bases spanning the gap. The CDR3 is 12 residues long. Germline CDR1 is LNHDA and CDR2 is SQIVND (reference sequence). The CDR3 spells CASSAGNTEAFF. The CDR3 nucleotides are TGTGCCAGTAGTGCCGGGAACACTGAAGCTTTCTTT.

This clone was found once. The rearrangement links TRBV6-1 to TRBJ2-7; D might be TRBD1 (6 bases). This CDR3 has 13 residues. Germline CDR1 reads MNHNS; CDR2 reads SASEGT. The V end was cut by 6 bases, the J end by 0 bases, with 9 bases between. CDR3: CASRLTGSYEQYF. Here the CDR3 DNA reads TGTGCCAGCAGACTGACAGGCTCCTACGAGCAGTACTTC.

The genes are TRBV30 and TRBJ2-7, with a tentative D call TRBD1 (5 bases). The ends were cut back, 1 base at V and 2 bases at J, with 12 bases in the middle. This CDR3 contains 14 residues. From germline, CDR1 is GTSNPN and CDR2 SVGIG (reference sequence). Written as DNA, the CDR3 is TGTGCCTGGAGTGATGGGGCAGGACCCTACGAGCAGTACTTC. Protein: CAWSDGAGPYEQYF.

V and J are TRBV27 and TRBJ2-3; no clear D. CDR3 length: 13 amino acids. V was trimmed by 10 bases and J by 1 base, leaving 12 bases between them. Germline lookup yields CDR1 MNHEY and CDR2 SMNVEV (reference sequence). CDR3 amino acids: CATRSAGTDTQYF. Here the CDR3 DNA reads TGTGCCACCAGGAGTGCGGGCACAGATACGCAGTATTTT.

A remark on this clone: The sample carries other DNA sequences with the same CDR3. In DNA form, the CDR3 reads TGTGCCAGCAGACCAAGCGGGACCTCCTACAATGAGCAGTTCTTC. It is translated as CASRPSGTSYNEQFF. The genes are TRBV7-2 and TRBJ2-1, with 7 bases that match TRBD2. Germline-derived CDR1 and CDR2 are SGHTA and FQGNSA. The length of the CDR3 is 15 residues. V lost 6 bases, J lost 0 bases, and 5 bases stayed unmatched.